The 6 T cell receptor beta chains reported below all come from one sample, sequenced in a study of blood T cell repertoires in COVID-19. Clones were sequenced by immunoSEQ multiplex PCR, and TCRdb holds only the in-frame ones, with some missing. The table has tens of thousands of clones, 90% seen once; the top ten hold 30% to 45%. Sequencing was performed on peripheral blood. Receptors originate from a man between 60 and 70 years old with active or convalescent COVID-19.

The rearrangement links TRBV5-1 to TRBJ2-1; the match to TRBD2 covers 8 bases. Germline V lookup: CDR1 SGHRS, CDR2 YFSETQ. The ends lost 4 bases at V and 4 bases at J; junction bases unmatched: 7. The CDR3 contains 15 residues. The CDR3 region is CASSAATSVYNEQFF. The CDR3 DNA follows: TGCGCCAGCAGCGCCGCGACTAGCGTTTACAATGAGCAGTTCTTC.

This chain joins TRBV4-1 and TRBJ1-1; 7 bases match TRBD1. CDR1 and CDR2 from the germline V gene are MGHRA and YSYEKL. The ends lost 4 bases at V and 4 bases at J; junction bases unmatched: 6. This CDR3 spans 14 amino acids. CDR3 bases: TGCGCCAGCAGCCCCCCTACAGGGGCCACTGAAGCTTTCTTT. This encodes CASSPPTGATEAFF.

The chain combines TRBV20-1 with TRBJ1-5; 8 bases map to TRBD1. Germline V CDR1 and CDR2: DFQATT, SNEGSKA (reference sequence). V lost 3 bases to trimming and J lost 5 bases; unmatched junction nucleotides: 6. The CDR3 length is 14 residues. CDR3 in amino acids: CSASARQGHQPQHF. CDR3 sequence (DNA): TGCAGTGCTAGTGCACGACAGGGGCATCAGCCCCAGCATTTT.

The chain uses TRBV4-3 and TRBJ2-1, with 13 bases identical to TRBD2. Germline V gene lookup returns CDR1 LGHNA and CDR2 YSLEER. The CDR3 extends over 17 amino acids. V lost 1 base and J lost 5; bases outside the gene matches: 5. Here the CDR3 reads CASSQVGTSGNDNEQFF. The CDR3 DNA is TGCGCCAGCAGCCAAGTCGGGACTAGCGGGAACGACAATGAGCAGTTCTTC.

The chain uses TRBV7-9 and TRBJ1-3, with D uncertain. The V end lost 2 bases, the J end lost 4 bases, and 12 bases lay between the germline ends. The CDR3 has 15 residues. The germline gives CDR1 SEHNR, CDR2 FQNEAQ (reference sequence). DNA of the CDR3: TGTGCCAGCAGCTTAATTCAGATGTCGGGAAACACCATATATTTT. Amino acids: CASSLIQMSGNTIYF.

V is TRBV28 and J is TRBJ2-1; TRBD2 matches at 12 bases. Germline trimming cut 3 bases from V and 5 bases from J; bases unmatched to any gene: 11. This CDR3 is 18 amino acids long. Germline-derived CDR1 and CDR2 are MDHEN and SYDVKM. CDR3 DNA sequence: TGTGCCAGCAGTTTTCCCAGACTAGCGGGAGCGGGGGACAATGAGCAGTTCTTC. Translation: CASSFPRLAGAGDNEQFF.